This T cell receptor (beta chain) appears in the sequencing data of a study of shared T cell receptors in the human thymus. Trimming took 1 base from V and 6 from J; bases not matched to a gene: 16. Germline assignment: CDR1 MNHEY and CDR2 SMNVEV (reference sequence). This CDR3 is built from 18 residues. The assay was immunoSEQ multiplex PCR, and TCRdb's table has in-frame clones only and misses some. Of 550,000 to 800,000 clones in the sample, around 85% were seen once. This sample also appeared in a second study, on human thymus T cells. Per that study: Overlap was high between thymic repertoires from unrelated individuals, as reported in related research.

This clonotype was obtained from a girl under three years old with a congenital heart defect. The chain uses TRBV27 and TRBJ1-1; 8 bases line up with TRBD1. The sequenced material came from thymocytes. In nucleotides, the CDR3 is TGTGCCAGCAGTTTATTTCCCCTCTTCCGGGACAGGCCTTCTGAAGCTTTCTTT. It encodes CASSLFPLFRDRPSEAFF.